This T cell receptor beta chain stems from a study of blood T cell repertoires in COVID-19. Study-level information: Some COVID-19 samples were acute and others convalescent; all came from the United States, Italy and Spain. PBMCs, B-cell-depleted T cells, or T cells were the source of the cDNA or gDNA that made up the material.

Method: immunoSEQ multiplex PCR; TCRdb's copy keeps in-frame clones and lacks some. The table has about 220,000 clones, around 83% seen once; the top ten hold approximately 2%. This CDR3 spans 16 amino acids. Per the germline V gene, CDR1 is SEHNR and CDR2 is FQNEAQ (reference sequence). The V end lost 2 bases, the J end lost 2 bases, and 13 bases lay between the germline ends. The clonotype was recovered from a man between 35 and 55 years old who had recovered from COVID-19. The sample was peripheral blood. This chain joins TRBV7-9 and TRBJ1-3; perhaps TRBD1 as D (6 bases). The CDR3 region is CASSLNRQATGNTIYF. The CDR3 coding sequence is TGTGCCAGCAGCTTAAATCGACAGGCTACTGGAAACACCATATATTTT.